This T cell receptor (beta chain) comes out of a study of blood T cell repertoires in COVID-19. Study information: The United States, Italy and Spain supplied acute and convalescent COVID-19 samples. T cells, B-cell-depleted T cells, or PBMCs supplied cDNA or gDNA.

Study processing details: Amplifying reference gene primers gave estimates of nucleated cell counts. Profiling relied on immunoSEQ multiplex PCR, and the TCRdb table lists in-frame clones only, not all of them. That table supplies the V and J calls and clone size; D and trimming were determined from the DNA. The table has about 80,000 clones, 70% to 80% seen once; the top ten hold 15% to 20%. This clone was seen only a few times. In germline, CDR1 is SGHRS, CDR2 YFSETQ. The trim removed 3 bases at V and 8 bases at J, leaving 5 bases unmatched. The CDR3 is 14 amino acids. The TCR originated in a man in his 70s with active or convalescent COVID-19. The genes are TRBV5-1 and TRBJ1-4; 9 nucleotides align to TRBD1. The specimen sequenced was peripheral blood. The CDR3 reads CASSSQGAGEKLFF. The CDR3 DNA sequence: TGCGCCAGCAGCTCACAGGGGGCTGGGGAAAAACTGTTTTTT.